This T cell receptor beta chain was recovered during a study of sequential checkpoint blockade in melanoma. Study summary: Some 90 pretreatment tumor DNA samples were TCRβ immunosequenced. After nivolumab or ipilimumab alone, about 22 patients had week-13 rebiopsies.

The treatment is: randomized to nivolumab then ipilimumab (arm A) or the reverse (arm B). This CDR3 is built from 16 residues. Germline V CDR1 and CDR2: MNHGY, SAAAGT. V shed 7 bases and J shed 3 bases, with 22 bases lying between them. Profiling relied on immunoSEQ multiplex PCR, and the TCRdb table lists in-frame clones only, not all of them. Among about 7,900 clones listed, around a quarter were seen once. This chain joins TRBV6-8 and TRBJ2-7; no clear D. This receptor was taken from a human donor with melanoma. Sequences were derived from tumor tissue (inferred from file names), sampled from a patient given nivolumab and ipilimumab in sequence. CDR3 DNA: TGTGCCAGCAACTCCCTAGGCAGAGCATTGTTCTACGAGCAGTACTTC. Amino acid sequence: CASNSLGRALFYEQYF.